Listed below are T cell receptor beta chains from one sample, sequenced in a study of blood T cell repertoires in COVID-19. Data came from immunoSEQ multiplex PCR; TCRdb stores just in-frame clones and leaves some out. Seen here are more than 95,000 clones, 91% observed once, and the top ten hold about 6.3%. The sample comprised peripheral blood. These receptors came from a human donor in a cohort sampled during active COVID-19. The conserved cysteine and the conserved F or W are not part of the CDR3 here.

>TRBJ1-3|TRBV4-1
ASSLGQGKNTIY
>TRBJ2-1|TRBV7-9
ASSPGTSGGQTYNEQF
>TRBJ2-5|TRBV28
ASSGGGRQETQY
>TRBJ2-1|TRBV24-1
ATSEGGGRTPNEQF
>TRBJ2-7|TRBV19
ASSPTGQGEQY
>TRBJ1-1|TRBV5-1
ASSRGQWGITEAF
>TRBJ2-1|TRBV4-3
ASSQDYDYGTMNEQF
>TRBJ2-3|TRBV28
ASSAGTGAISDTQY
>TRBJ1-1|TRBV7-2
ASRGGTEAF
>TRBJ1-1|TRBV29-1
SVTPQVNTEAF
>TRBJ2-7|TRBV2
ASSAGYEQY
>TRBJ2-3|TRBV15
ATSGTRRGGGQY
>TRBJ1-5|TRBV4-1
ASSEGQHSNQPQH
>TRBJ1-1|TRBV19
ASSIPQDRRQGAF
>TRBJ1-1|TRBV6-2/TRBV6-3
ASSSQSYTEAF